These T cell receptor beta chains were read from a single sample in a study of shared clonotypes between healthy human individuals. Measured with immunoSEQ multiplex PCR; TCRdb has only the in-frame clones, and not every one. The sample yields roughly 2.1 million clones, about 93% seen once. The material sequenced was naive CD8+ T cells from PBMCs. The receptors here all came from a man between 18 and 29 years old in good health. Some clones in this sample may be carry-over from other donors' samples. CDR3s leave out the opening cysteine and the closing phenylalanine or tryptophan. The order of the fields is CDR3 length, J gene, V gene, CDR3 protein.

>13|TRBJ2-1|TRBV4-1
ASSQGGSSYNEQF
>14|TRBJ2-3|TRBV9
ASSPELAGGSDTQY
>15|TRBJ2-7|TRBV10-3
AISQKSLGTGAYEQY
>14|TRBJ2-1|TRBV25-1
ASSDLSGGSYNEQF
>11|TRBJ2-7|TRBV6-5
ASSYSELYEQY
>9|TRBJ1-1|TRBV29-1
SVIPGPEAF
>12|TRBJ2-7|TRBV6-5
ASTETGGTYEQY
>12|TRBJ1-2|TRBV11-2
ASSWGDSPYGYT
>10|TRBJ2-1|TRBV4-1
ASSQDLTEQF
>12|TRBJ2-7|TRBV28
ASSPLLAGYEQY
>13|TRBJ2-3|TRBV9
ASSGTSGHTDTQY
>14|TRBJ2-6|TRBV6-1
ASSEWGGQGANVLT
>11|TRBJ2-3|TRBV27
ASSGFRTDTQY
>14|TRBJ2-7|TRBV6-1
ASSESAIVISYEQY
>11|TRBJ2-5|TRBV9
ASSAPMGETQY
>8|TRBJ2-5|TRBV5-1
ASTGETQY
>13|TRBJ2-3|TRBV6-1
ASSLRTSSTDTQY
>12|TRBJ2-2|TRBV10-3
AIMGTENTGELF
>14|TRBJ2-5|TRBV28
ASSSGQGLNKETQY
>16|TRBJ2-2|TRBV27
ASRPGTSGYTNTGELF
>10|TRBJ2-7|TRBV7-6
ASSLGSHEQY
>11|TRBJ2-1|TRBV10-3
AISGVLVNEQF
>13|TRBJ2-7|TRBV21-1
ASTPEYGRCLEQY
>11|TRBJ2-7|TRBV29-1
SVRTGFSYEQY
>13|TRBJ2-7|TRBV5-4
ASSLKRERSYEQY
>15|TRBJ2-3|TRBV9
ASSDIPGLAGTDTQY
>11|TRBJ1-3|TRBV28
ASSLTGGNTIY